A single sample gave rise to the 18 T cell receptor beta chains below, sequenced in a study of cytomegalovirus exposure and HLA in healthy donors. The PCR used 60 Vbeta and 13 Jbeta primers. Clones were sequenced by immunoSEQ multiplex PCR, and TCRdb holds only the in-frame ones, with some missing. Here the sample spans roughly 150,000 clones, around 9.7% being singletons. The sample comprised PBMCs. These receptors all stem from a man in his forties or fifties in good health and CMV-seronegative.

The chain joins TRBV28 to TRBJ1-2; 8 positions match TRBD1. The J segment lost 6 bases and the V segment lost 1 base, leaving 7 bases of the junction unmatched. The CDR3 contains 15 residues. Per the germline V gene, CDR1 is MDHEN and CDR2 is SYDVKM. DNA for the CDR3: TGTGCCAGCAGTTTATCAGGGGGCGAAATTGATGGCTACACCTTC. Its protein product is CASSLSGGEIDGYTF.

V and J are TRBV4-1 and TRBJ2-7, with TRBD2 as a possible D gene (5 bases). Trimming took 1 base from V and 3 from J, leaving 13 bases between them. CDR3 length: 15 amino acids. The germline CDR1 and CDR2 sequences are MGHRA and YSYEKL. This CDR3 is CASSQGFGVGYEQYF. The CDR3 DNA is TGCGCCAGCAGCCAAGGGTTCGGGGTGGGCTACGAGCAGTACTTC.

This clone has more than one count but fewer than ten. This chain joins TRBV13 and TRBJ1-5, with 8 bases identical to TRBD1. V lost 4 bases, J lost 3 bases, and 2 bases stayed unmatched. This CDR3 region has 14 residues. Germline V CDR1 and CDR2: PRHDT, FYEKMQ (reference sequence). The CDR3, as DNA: TGTGCCAGCAGCTCGGACAGGGCCAATCAGCCCCAGCATTTT. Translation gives CASSSDRANQPQHF.

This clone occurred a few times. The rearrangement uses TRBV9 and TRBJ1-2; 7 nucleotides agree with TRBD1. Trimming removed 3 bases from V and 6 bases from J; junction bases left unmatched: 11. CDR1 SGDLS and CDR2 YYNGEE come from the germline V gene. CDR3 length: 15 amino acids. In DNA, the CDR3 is TGTGCCAGCAGCGAGCGTAAGACAGGGACGCATGGCTACACCTTC. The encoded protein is CASSERKTGTHGYTF.

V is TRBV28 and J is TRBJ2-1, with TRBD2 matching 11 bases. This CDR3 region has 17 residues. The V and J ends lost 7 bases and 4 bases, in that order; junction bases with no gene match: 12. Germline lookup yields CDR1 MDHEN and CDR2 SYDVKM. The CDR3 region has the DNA TGTGCCAGCACTCCCATCCAGGCTAGCGGGAGGTACAATGAGCAGTTCTTC. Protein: CASTPIQASGRYNEQFF.

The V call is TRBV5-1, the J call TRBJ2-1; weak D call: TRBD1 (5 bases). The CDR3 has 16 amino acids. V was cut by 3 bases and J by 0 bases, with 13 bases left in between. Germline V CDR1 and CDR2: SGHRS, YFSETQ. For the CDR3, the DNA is TGCGCCAGCAGCTCGCACAGGCCGAGCTCCTACAATGAGCAGTTCTTC. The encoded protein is CASSSHRPSSYNEQFF.

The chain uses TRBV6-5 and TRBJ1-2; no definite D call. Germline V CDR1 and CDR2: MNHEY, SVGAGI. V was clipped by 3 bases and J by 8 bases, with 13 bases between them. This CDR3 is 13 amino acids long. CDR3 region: CASSYAGRSGYTF. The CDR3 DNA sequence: TGTGCCAGCAGTTATGCGGGGAGGAGCGGCTACACCTTC.

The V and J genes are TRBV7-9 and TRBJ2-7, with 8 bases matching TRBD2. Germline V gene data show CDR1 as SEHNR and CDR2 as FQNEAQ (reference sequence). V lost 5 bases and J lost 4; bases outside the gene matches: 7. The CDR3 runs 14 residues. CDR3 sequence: CASSPGGGVYEQYF. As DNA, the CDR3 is TGTGCCAGCAGCCCCGGGGGGGGAGTTTACGAGCAGTACTTC.

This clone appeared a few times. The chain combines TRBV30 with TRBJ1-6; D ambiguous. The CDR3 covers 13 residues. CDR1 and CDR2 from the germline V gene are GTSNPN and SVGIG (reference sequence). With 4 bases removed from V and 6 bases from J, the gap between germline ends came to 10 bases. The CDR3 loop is CAWTGTANSPLHF. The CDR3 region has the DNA TGTGCCTGGACAGGAACGGCTAATTCACCCCTCCACTTT.

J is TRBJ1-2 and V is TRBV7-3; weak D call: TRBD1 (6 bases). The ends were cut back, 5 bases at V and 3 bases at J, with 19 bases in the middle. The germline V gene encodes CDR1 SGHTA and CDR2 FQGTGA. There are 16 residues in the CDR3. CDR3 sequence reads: CASSAHRARPYYGYTF. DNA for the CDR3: TGTGCCAGCAGCGCCCACAGGGCCCGTCCCTACTATGGCTACACCTTC.

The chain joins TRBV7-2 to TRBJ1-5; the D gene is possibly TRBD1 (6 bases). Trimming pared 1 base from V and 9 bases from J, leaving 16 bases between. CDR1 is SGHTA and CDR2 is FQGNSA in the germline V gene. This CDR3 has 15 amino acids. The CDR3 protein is CASSLDWGRDTPQHF. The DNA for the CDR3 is TGTGCCAGCAGCTTAGATTGGGGGCGTGATACGCCCCAGCATTTT.

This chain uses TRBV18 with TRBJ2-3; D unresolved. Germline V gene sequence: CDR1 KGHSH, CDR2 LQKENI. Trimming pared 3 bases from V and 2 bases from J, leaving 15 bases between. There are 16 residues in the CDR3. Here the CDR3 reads CASSPQAGSHTDTQYF. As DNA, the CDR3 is TGTGCCAGCTCACCCCAGGCAGGATCCCACACAGATACGCAGTATTTT.

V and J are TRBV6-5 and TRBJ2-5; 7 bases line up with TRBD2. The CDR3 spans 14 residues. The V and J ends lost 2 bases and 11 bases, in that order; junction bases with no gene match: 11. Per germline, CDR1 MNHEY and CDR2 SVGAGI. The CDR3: CASSYEREGREQYF. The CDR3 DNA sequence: TGTGCCAGCAGTTACGAGAGGGAGGGCCGGGAGCAGTACTTC.

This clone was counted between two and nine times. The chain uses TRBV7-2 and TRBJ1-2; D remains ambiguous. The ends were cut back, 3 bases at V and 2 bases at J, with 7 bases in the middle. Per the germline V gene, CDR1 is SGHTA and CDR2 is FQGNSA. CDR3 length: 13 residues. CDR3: CASSLGRNYGYTF. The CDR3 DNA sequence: TGTGCCAGCAGCTTGGGCAGAAACTATGGCTACACCTTC.

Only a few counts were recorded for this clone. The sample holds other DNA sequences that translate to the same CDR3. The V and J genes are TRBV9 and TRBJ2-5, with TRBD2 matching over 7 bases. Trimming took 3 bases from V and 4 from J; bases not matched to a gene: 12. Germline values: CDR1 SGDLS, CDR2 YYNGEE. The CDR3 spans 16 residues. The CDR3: CASSAPPGGGGETQYF. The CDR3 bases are TGTGCCAGCAGCGCCCCGCCCGGCGGGGGAGGAGAGACCCAGTACTTC.

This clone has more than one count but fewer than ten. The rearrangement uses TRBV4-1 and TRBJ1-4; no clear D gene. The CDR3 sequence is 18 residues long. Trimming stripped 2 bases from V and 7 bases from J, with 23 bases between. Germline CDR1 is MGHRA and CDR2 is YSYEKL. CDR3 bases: TGCGCCAGCAGCCAAACCGGAGGGATGGGTAGGGCGAGTGAAAAACTGTTTTTT. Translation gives CASSQTGGMGRASEKLFF.

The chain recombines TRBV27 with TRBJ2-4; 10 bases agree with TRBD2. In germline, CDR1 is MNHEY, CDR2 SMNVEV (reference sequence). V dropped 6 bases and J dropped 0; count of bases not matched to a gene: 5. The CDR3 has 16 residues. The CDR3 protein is CASRPSGGLAKNIQYF. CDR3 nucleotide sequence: TGTGCCAGCAGGCCTAGCGGGGGACTAGCCAAAAACATTCAGTACTTC.

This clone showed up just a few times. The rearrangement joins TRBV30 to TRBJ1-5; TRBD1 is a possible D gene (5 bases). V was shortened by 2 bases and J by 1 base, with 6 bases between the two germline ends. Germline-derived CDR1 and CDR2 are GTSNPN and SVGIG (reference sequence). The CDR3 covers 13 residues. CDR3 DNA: TGTGCCTGGAGTTCAGGGAGCAATCAGCCCCAGCATTTT. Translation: CAWSSGSNQPQHF.